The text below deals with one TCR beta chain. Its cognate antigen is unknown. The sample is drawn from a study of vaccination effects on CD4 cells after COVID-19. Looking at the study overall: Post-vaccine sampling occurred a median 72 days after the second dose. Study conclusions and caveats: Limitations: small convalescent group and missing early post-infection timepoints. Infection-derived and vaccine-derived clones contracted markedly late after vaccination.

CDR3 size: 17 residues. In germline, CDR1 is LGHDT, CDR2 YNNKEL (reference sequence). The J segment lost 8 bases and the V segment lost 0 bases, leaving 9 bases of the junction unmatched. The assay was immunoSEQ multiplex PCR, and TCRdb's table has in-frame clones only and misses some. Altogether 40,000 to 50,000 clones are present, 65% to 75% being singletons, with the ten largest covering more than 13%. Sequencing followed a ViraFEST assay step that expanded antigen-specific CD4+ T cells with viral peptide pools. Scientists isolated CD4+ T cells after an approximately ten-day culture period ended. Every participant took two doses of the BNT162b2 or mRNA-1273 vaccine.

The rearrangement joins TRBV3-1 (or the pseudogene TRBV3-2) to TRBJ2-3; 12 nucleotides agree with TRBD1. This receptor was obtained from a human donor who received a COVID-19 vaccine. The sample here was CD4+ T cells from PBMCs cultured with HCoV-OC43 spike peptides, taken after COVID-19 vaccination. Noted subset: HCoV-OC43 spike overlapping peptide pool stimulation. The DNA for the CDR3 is TGTGCCAGCAGCCAAGAAGAGGGACAGGGGGCGGTTGGTACGCAGTATTTT. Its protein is CASSQEEGQGAVGTQYF.